Listed here are 30 T cell receptor beta chains from one sample, sequenced in a study of cytomegalovirus exposure and HLA in healthy donors. Primers included in the PCR were 60 Vbeta and 13 Jbeta primers. Sequencing was performed with immunoSEQ multiplex PCR; in TCRdb, only in-frame clones are kept and a portion is missing. The sample includes about 150,000 clones, around 84% of them seen just once. Source material: PBMCs. The receptors stem from a woman in her thirties or forties in good health and CMV-seropositive.

The chain joins TRBV28 to TRBJ2-5; 11 bases fit TRBD2. This CDR3 spans 16 amino acids. CDR1 MDHEN and CDR2 SYDVKM come from the germline V gene. Trimming cost V 5 bases and J 5 bases; bases outside gene matches: 10. The CDR3 protein is CASSPRSGRAQETQYF. The DNA of the CDR3 is TGTGCCAGCAGTCCGCGTAGCGGGAGGGCCCAGGAGACCCAGTACTTC.

V usage is TRBV19 and J usage is TRBJ2-1, with 7 bases aligning to TRBD2. Trimming removed 3 bases from V and 8 bases from J; junction bases left unmatched: 1. This CDR3 spans 12 amino acids. Germline loops: CDR1 LNHDA, CDR2 SQIVND (reference sequence). CDR3 in amino acids: CASSMGGYEQFF. In nucleotides, the CDR3 is TGTGCCAGTAGTATGGGAGGGTATGAGCAGTTCTTC.

V is TRBV9 and J is TRBJ2-7; TRBD2 aligns across 7 bases. This CDR3 spans 14 amino acids. From germline, CDR1 is SGDLS and CDR2 YYNGEE. V gave up 3 bases and J gave up 5 bases; unmatched junction bases: 8. CDR3 in amino acids: CASSGGLGSDEQYF. The CDR3 bases are TGTGCCAGCAGCGGTGGACTAGGGAGCGACGAGCAGTACTTC.

The chain employs TRBV2 and TRBJ2-1; TRBD2 aligns across 9 bases. The CDR3 is made up of 16 amino acids. Germline assignment: CDR1 SNHLY and CDR2 FYNNEI. V gave up 6 bases and J gave up 12 bases; unmatched junction bases: 18. The CDR3 loop is CASRGPRLAAPDLQFF. The CDR3 DNA reads as TGTGCCAGCAGGGGCCCAAGACTAGCGGCCCCTGATTTGCAGTTCTTC.

The chain employs TRBV10-3 and TRBJ1-2; 10 bases map to TRBD1. The germline gives CDR1 ENHRY, CDR2 SYGVKD. Trimming removed 0 bases from V and 7 bases from J; junction bases left unmatched: 2. The CDR3 is 14 amino acids. The CDR3 is CAISESGQGSGYTF. For the CDR3, the DNA is TGTGCCATCAGTGAGTCGGGACAGGGGTCTGGCTACACCTTC.

DNA for the CDR3: TGTGCCAGCTCACCAAGCTCTAGCGGGAGTGCATCCTACGAGCAGTACTTC. Its protein is CASSPSSSGSASYEQYF. This chain connects TRBV18 to TRBJ2-7; 10 bases are shared with TRBD2. V trimming: 2 bases; J trimming: 1 base; junction bases outside the gene matches: 8. This CDR3 contains 17 residues. The germline gives CDR1 KGHSH, CDR2 LQKENI.

This clone came up once. The CDR3 DNA sequence: TGTGCCAGCAGTTTCCTACCTCGGGGTGAGCAGTTCTTC. Its translation is CASSFLPRGEQFF. The chain uses TRBV28 and TRBJ2-1; tentative D call: TRBD2 (5 bases). CDR1 is MDHEN and CDR2 is SYDVKM in the germline V gene. Trimming removed 3 bases at V and 9 bases at J, with 12 bases between. The CDR3 length is 13 residues.

The rearrangement uses TRBV6-5 and TRBJ2-1; 9 bases match TRBD1. V dropped 6 bases and J dropped 4; count of bases not matched to a gene: 7. There are 15 residues in the CDR3. Germline V CDR1 and CDR2: MNHEY, SVGAGI. CDR3 in amino acids: CASRRPGTGYNEQFF. The CDR3 region has the DNA TGTGCCAGCAGACGACCCGGGACAGGGTACAATGAGCAGTTCTTC.

The genes are TRBV18 and TRBJ1-4; TRBD1 aligns across 8 bases. J gave up 5 bases and V 4 bases, and 3 bases lay outside the gene matches. The CDR3 is 14 amino acids. Germline V CDR1 and CDR2: KGHSH, LQKENI. CDR3 nucleotides: TGTGCCAGCTCACGGGACAGGAAGAATGAAAAACTGTTTTTT. Translated: CASSRDRKNEKLFF.

The V call is TRBV7-2, the J call TRBJ2-7; 7 bases agree with TRBD1. The CDR3 covers 14 residues. Per germline, CDR1 SGHTA and CDR2 FQGNSA. J lost 3 bases, V lost 5 bases, and 7 bases had no gene match. In DNA, the CDR3 is TGTGCCAGCAGCCCCAGACAGGGTTTCTACGAGCAGTACTTC. It encodes CASSPRQGFYEQYF.

The J gene is TRBJ2-7, the V gene TRBV2, with TRBD2 matching 7 bases. J lost 4 bases, V lost 6 bases, and 27 bases had no gene match. Per the germline V gene, CDR1 is SNHLY and CDR2 is FYNNEI. This CDR3 spans 20 amino acids. The CDR3 reads CASSHRRTAGPDWGVYEQYF. CDR3 nucleotide sequence: TGTGCCAGCAGCCACCGCAGAACAGCGGGGCCAGACTGGGGAGTATACGAGCAGTACTTC.

The V and J genes are TRBV9 and TRBJ1-4, with 10 nucleotides matching TRBD1. This CDR3 spans 19 amino acids. The germline CDR1 and CDR2 sequences are SGDLS and YYNGEE. V lost 3 bases, J lost 1 base, and 12 bases stayed unmatched. This CDR3 reads CASSAGTGARIETNEKLFF. The CDR3 nucleotides read TGTGCCAGCAGCGCCGGGACAGGGGCGCGCATTGAAACTAATGAAAAACTGTTTTTT.

Only a few counts were recorded for this clone. The chain is built from TRBV6-6 and TRBJ1-1; 8 bases agree with TRBD1. CDR1 is MNHNY and CDR2 is SVGAGI in the germline V gene (reference sequence). The CDR3 totals 14 residues. The V and J ends lost 6 bases and 1 base, in that order; junction bases with no gene match: 4. The CDR3 coding sequence is TGTGCCAGCAGGCTGGACAGGGAGAACACTGAAGCTTTCTTT. Residues: CASRLDRENTEAFF.

Points on this clone: Mismatch with germline at one junction end may stem from a read error. This chain connects TRBV2 to TRBJ2-7; TRBD2 matches at 13 bases. CDR3 length: 17 residues. The V gene's germline CDR1 is SNHLY and CDR2 FYNNEI. The chain's CDR3 is CASSRTSGRVLLRQLIF. As DNA, the CDR3 is TGTGCCAGCAGTCGGACTAGCGGGAGAGTCCTACTCAGGCAACTCATATTC.

The gene calls are TRBV28 and TRBJ2-5, with D uncertain. The CDR3 runs 14 residues. Germline CDR1 and CDR2: MDHEN and SYDVKM. Trimming took off 5 bases at V and 1 base at J, with 11 bases between the two ends. The DNA for the CDR3 is TGTGCCAGCAGTCGTTCCCGAGGCCAAGAGACCCAGTACTTC. It specifies CASSRSRGQETQYF.

The chain combines TRBV5-1 with TRBJ2-2; 14 nucleotides match TRBD2. Trimming at V came to 3 bases and at J to 6 bases, leaving 13 bases not matched to a gene. The CDR3 is 19 residues long. Germline CDR1 reads SGHRS; CDR2 reads YFSETQ. This CDR3 is CASSSKGTSGSTVSGELFF. DNA for the CDR3: TGCGCCAGCAGCTCCAAGGGGACTAGCGGGAGCACGGTCTCCGGGGAGCTGTTTTTT.

This rearrangement joins TRBV18 to TRBJ1-1, with TRBD1 as a possible D gene (5 bases). CDR3 size: 14 residues. V was trimmed by 3 bases and J by 0 bases, leaving 8 bases between them. Per germline, CDR1 KGHSH and CDR2 LQKENI. The CDR3 is CASSPPTVNTEAFF. As DNA, the CDR3 is TGTGCCAGCTCACCCCCGACAGTGAACACTGAAGCTTTCTTT.

The chain recombines TRBV2 with TRBJ2-5; 14 nucleotides agree with TRBD2. Germline trimming cut 6 bases from V and 5 bases from J; bases unmatched to any gene: 8. CDR3 size: 16 residues. Germline V gives CDR1 SNHLY, CDR2 FYNNEI. Here the CDR3 reads CASSPGTSGRWETQYF. The CDR3 DNA sequence: TGTGCCAGCAGCCCCGGGACTAGCGGGAGATGGGAGACCCAGTACTTC. The whole variable domain, remainder taken from reference TRBV2 and TRBJ2-5, is EPEVTQTPSHQVTQMGQEVILRCVPISNHLYFYWYRQILGQKVEFLVSFYNNEISEKSEIFDDQFSVERPDGSNFTLKIRSTKLEDSAMYFCASSPGTSGRWETQYFGPGTRLLVL.

This clone was observed a few times. The V and J genes are TRBV30 and TRBJ2-1; a weak D match, TRBD2 (6 bases). The germline V gene encodes CDR1 GTSNPN and CDR2 SVGIG (reference sequence). Trimming removed 4 bases at V and 8 bases at J, with 9 bases between. The CDR3 extends over 11 amino acids. CDR3 in amino acids: CAWTSAYEQFF. As DNA, the CDR3 is TGTGCCTGGACTAGCGCTTATGAGCAGTTCTTC. Looking up the rest from reference TRBV30 and TRBJ2-1 gives the full variable domain: SQTIHQWPATLVQPVGSPLSLECTVEGTSNPNLYWYRQAAGRGLQLLFYSVGIGQISSEVPQNLSASRPQDRQFILSSKKLLLSDSGFYLCAWTSAYEQFFGPGTRLTVL.

The J gene is TRBJ1-2, the V gene TRBV7-9; unclear D gene. CDR1 is SEHNR, CDR2 FQNEAQ, per germline (reference sequence). Trimming took off 0 bases at V and 3 bases at J, with 8 bases between the two ends. The length of the CDR3 is 14 residues. The CDR3 here is CASSLANTYYGYTF. The CDR3 bases are TGTGCCAGCAGCTTAGCCAACACCTACTATGGCTACACCTTC.

This chain uses TRBV7-9 with TRBJ1-5; 8 nucleotides match TRBD1. Germline lookup yields CDR1 SEHNR and CDR2 FQNEAQ (reference sequence). The V and J ends lost 10 bases and 6 bases, in that order; junction bases with no gene match: 8. The CDR3 runs to 13 residues. This chain's CDR3 is CATDREEGQPQHF. The DNA for the CDR3 is TGTGCCACGGACAGGGAAGAGGGTCAGCCCCAGCATTTT.

V is TRBV7-9 and J is TRBJ2-1, with 11 bases aligning to TRBD2. Germline V gene data show CDR1 as SEHNR and CDR2 as FQNEAQ (reference sequence). The trim removed 2 bases at V and 7 bases at J, leaving 4 bases unmatched. The CDR3 loop spans 15 amino acids. The CDR3 here is CASSLLAGGSNEQFF. The CDR3 DNA is TGTGCCAGCAGCTTACTAGCGGGAGGTTCTAATGAGCAGTTCTTC.

The chain links TRBV28 to TRBJ1-2; 7 nucleotides align to TRBD1. The CDR3 is 12 residues long. Trimming took 6 bases from V and 6 from J; bases not matched to a gene: 4. Germline loops: CDR1 MDHEN, CDR2 SYDVKM. CDR3 sequence: CASRSGGHGYTF. In DNA form, the CDR3 reads TGTGCCAGCAGGTCAGGGGGGCATGGCTACACCTTC.

The chain joins TRBV6-1 to TRBJ2-7; possible D gene TRBD1, 6 bases. Trimming left V 6 bases short and J 2 bases short, with 11 bases between. CDR3 length: 13 amino acids. CDR1 is MNHNS, CDR2 SASEGT, per germline. The CDR3 loop is CASSPGQTYEQYF. The CDR3 DNA is TGTGCCAGCAGCCCAGGACAGACCTACGAGCAGTACTTC.

The rearrangement joins TRBV6-4 to TRBJ1-1, with D possibly TRBD1 on 6 matching bases. The CDR3 has 15 amino acids. The germline V gene has CDR1 MRHNA and CDR2 SNTAGT. V lost 2 bases and J lost 5, with 15 bases in between. The CDR3 DNA follows: TGTGCCAGCAGTGACCCCCCCAGGGGAATAACTGAAGCTTTCTTT. Amino acids: CASSDPPRGITEAFF.

This sequence joins TRBV2 and TRBJ1-5; TRBD1 matches 8 bases. Per the germline V gene, CDR1 is SNHLY and CDR2 is FYNNEI. The CDR3 is 17 amino acids. The V gene end was trimmed by 3 bases and the J gene end by 9 bases; junction bases not matched to a gene: 16. This chain's CDR3 is CASSDPILGTGGPPQHF. The CDR3 DNA sequence: TGTGCCAGCAGTGACCCTATCTTAGGGACAGGAGGTCCGCCCCAGCATTTT.

The chain couples TRBV11-1 to TRBJ2-2, with a possible D match to TRBD1 (6 bases). The V gene lost 4 bases and the J gene lost 5 bases, with 17 bases spanning the gap. Germline V gene sequence: CDR1 SGHAT, CDR2 FQDESV (reference sequence). The CDR3 contains 16 residues. CDR3 sequence (DNA): TGTGCCAGCAGCTCCCCGACAGGACTCTTGACCGGGGAGCTGTTTTTT. Protein sequence: CASSSPTGLLTGELFF.

This chain connects TRBV6-6 to TRBJ1-5; 7 bases match TRBD1. The J segment lost 4 bases and the V segment lost 5 bases, leaving 8 bases of the junction unmatched. Germline V gene sequence: CDR1 MNHNY, CDR2 SVGAGI (reference sequence). The CDR3 loop spans 15 amino acids. DNA for the CDR3: TGTGCCAGCAGTGACACCGGGACAGTGAATCAGCCCCAGCATTTT. Protein sequence: CASSDTGTVNQPQHF.

The chain links TRBV29-1 to TRBJ2-3; 9 positions match TRBD2. Trimming cost V 4 bases and J 6 bases; bases outside gene matches: 11. Per germline, CDR1 SQVTM and CDR2 ANQGSEA. The CDR3 runs to 15 residues. This CDR3 reads CSVVRGSGRLDTQYF. CDR3 coding DNA: TGCAGCGTTGTCAGAGGGAGCGGGAGGCTCGATACGCAGTATTTT.

The rearrangement joins TRBV15 to TRBJ2-1; TRBD1 aligns across 7 bases. Trimming removed 4 bases from V and 4 bases from J; junction bases left unmatched: 7. The germline V gene encodes CDR1 LNHNV and CDR2 YYDKDF (reference sequence). The CDR3 is made up of 15 amino acids. The CDR3: CATSKSGQVYNEQFF. DNA for the CDR3: TGTGCCACCAGCAAAAGTGGACAGGTATACAATGAGCAGTTCTTC.